This passage covers 26 T cell receptor beta chains from one sample sequenced in a study of T cell responses to AZD1222 COVID-19 vaccine. Sequencing used immunoSEQ multiplex PCR; TCRdb keeps in-frame clones, though not all of them. The sample lists approximately 130,000 clones; roughly 90% were seen once. The specimen was peripheral blood, collected 28 days after the second AZD1222 dose. The receptors stem from an adult who received the AZD1222 COVID-19 vaccine.

The chain combines TRBV3-1 (or the pseudogene TRBV3-2) with TRBJ1-1; TRBD1 agrees at 9 bases. There are 15 residues in the CDR3. Losses at the gene ends were 7 bases for V and 1 base for J; bases not matched to a gene: 7. Looked up from germline, CDR1 is LGHDT and CDR2 is YNNKEL (reference sequence). The CDR3, as DNA: TGTGCCAGCACCCACAGGGGGCGGGGGAACACTGAAGCTTTCTTT. This codes for CASTHRGRGNTEAFF.

CDR3 in amino acids: CATSTGAAANYGYTF. The CDR3 DNA reads as TGTGCCACCAGCACTGGGGCCGCTGCTAACTATGGCTACACCTTC. The genes are TRBV15 and TRBJ1-2, with D possibly matching TRBD1 (5 bases). This CDR3 region has 15 residues. CDR1 is LNHNV, CDR2 YYDKDF, per germline (reference sequence). Trimming left V 4 bases short and J 0 bases short, with 12 bases between.

The chain couples TRBV5-4 to TRBJ1-1, with D possibly being TRBD1 (5 bases). V was shortened by 4 bases and J by 1 base, with 11 bases between the two germline ends. Germline V lookup: CDR1 SGHNT, CDR2 YYREEE (reference sequence). This CDR3 is 14 amino acids long. CDR3 in amino acids: CASSRQLTNTEAFF. In DNA form, the CDR3 reads TGTGCCAGCAGCCGACAGTTAACGAACACTGAAGCTTTCTTT.

The chain combines TRBV30 with TRBJ1-2; 8 bases line up with TRBD1. CDR1 and CDR2 from the germline V gene are GTSNPN and SVGIG (reference sequence). The CDR3 is made up of 15 amino acids. The J segment lost 4 bases and the V segment lost 0 bases, leaving 7 bases of the junction unmatched. In DNA form, the CDR3 reads TGTGCCTGGAGTGTAGGGACAGGCGTTTCCTATGGCTACACCTTC. Amino acid sequence: CAWSVGTGVSYGYTF.

V usage is TRBV5-8 and J usage is TRBJ2-3, with 14 bases identical to TRBD2. The V gene's germline CDR1 is SGHTS and CDR2 YDEGEE. The trim removed 4 bases at V and 6 bases at J, leaving 7 bases unmatched. The CDR3 has 16 amino acids. The CDR3 DNA reads as TGTGCCAGCAGCCCCCGACTAGCGGGGGGGGTCGATACGCAGTATTTT. Its translation is CASSPRLAGGVDTQYF.

This chain joins TRBV27 and TRBJ2-7; 8 nucleotides line up with TRBD1. V dropped 4 bases and J dropped 3; count of bases not matched to a gene: 2. The length of the CDR3 is 13 residues. The V gene's germline CDR1 is MNHEY and CDR2 SMNVEV (reference sequence). The CDR3: CASSWDRRYEQYF. CDR3 nucleotide sequence: TGTGCCAGCAGTTGGGACAGGCGCTACGAGCAGTACTTC.

Regarding this clone: Sequence at one end of the junction differs from germline and may be a read error. This chain connects TRBV4-1 to TRBJ1-2; 7 bases fit TRBD1. CDR1 and CDR2 (germline): MGHRA, YSYEKL. This CDR3 spans 14 amino acids. The CDR3 DNA reads as TGCGCCAGCAGACAAGCCGGACAGGCCAGTGGCTACACCTTC. Translation: CASRQAGQASGYTF.

J is TRBJ2-1 and V is TRBV6-2 or TRBV6-3, with a tentative D call TRBD1 (7 bases). CDR1 is MNHEY and CDR2 is SVGEGT in the germline V gene. V was pared by 2 bases and J by 8 bases, with 19 bases between. There are 16 residues in the CDR3. The CDR3 DNA reads as TGTGCCAGCAGTTACCCCGGTCAGGGGGGTCGGCATGAGCAGTTCTTC. Amino acid sequence: CASSYPGQGGRHEQFF.

The rearrangement joins TRBV19 to TRBJ1-1, with D possibly TRBD1 on 5 matching bases. This CDR3 is 13 amino acids long. Germline V gene data show CDR1 as LNHDA and CDR2 as SQIVND (reference sequence). V lost 5 bases, J lost 2 bases, and 9 bases lay in between. The DNA of the CDR3 is TGTGCCAGTAGTGGCCAGGGAAACACTGAAGCTTTCTTT. It is translated as CASSGQGNTEAFF.

The V and J genes are TRBV7-2 and TRBJ1-6; 10 bases match TRBD1. J was trimmed by 3 bases and V by 1 base; bases with no gene match: 6. CDR1 SGHTA and CDR2 FQGNSA come from the germline V gene. The CDR3 is 18 amino acids. CDR3 nucleotide sequence: TGTGCCAGCAGCTTAGTGACAGGGGGCGAAGGCTATAATTCACCCCTCCACTTT. As protein: CASSLVTGGEGYNSPLHF.

The rearrangement joins TRBV18 to TRBJ2-2; 8 positions match TRBD2. The V segment lost 8 bases and the J segment 0 bases; nucleotides outside the gene matches: 11. The CDR3 is 17 residues long. Germline values: CDR1 KGHSH, CDR2 LQKENI. The CDR3 is CASPSPSGPTNTGELFF. The CDR3, as DNA: TGTGCCAGCCCCTCGCCTAGCGGGCCTACGAACACCGGGGAGCTGTTTTTT.

This chain's CDR3 is CASSDVTGDEQFF. CDR3 in DNA: TGTGCCAGCAGTGATGTAACAGGGGATGAGCAGTTCTTC. The gene calls are TRBV6-1 and TRBJ2-1, with TRBD1 matching 7 bases. The CDR3 is made up of 13 amino acids. Germline CDR1 and CDR2: MNHNS and SASEGT. V shed 3 bases and J 8 bases; nucleotides not matched to a gene: 4.

CDR3 protein: CATSRDRVGDTGELFF. The DNA for the CDR3 is TGTGCCACCAGCCGGGACAGGGTAGGCGACACCGGGGAGCTGTTTTTT. V usage is TRBV24-1 and J usage is TRBJ2-2, with 9 bases fitting TRBD1. Germline V CDR1 and CDR2: KGHDR, SFDVKD. The CDR3 length is 16 residues. The V gene end was trimmed by 7 bases and the J gene end by 3 bases; junction bases not matched to a gene: 8.

This chain uses TRBV5-1 with TRBJ1-3; 7 positions agree with TRBD1. This CDR3 contains 14 residues. J gave up 4 bases and V 4 bases, and 5 bases lay outside the gene matches. The germline V gene encodes CDR1 SGHRS and CDR2 YFSETQ. Written as DNA, the CDR3 is TGCGCCAGCAGCCCGGGGACAGACGGAAACACCATATATTTT. Its protein is CASSPGTDGNTIYF.

The J gene is TRBJ2-3, the V gene TRBV4-3; no firm D call. Trimming took off 1 base at V and 4 bases at J, with 6 bases between the two ends. The CDR3 covers 13 residues. Germline V lookup: CDR1 LGHNA, CDR2 YSLEER. In nucleotides, the CDR3 is TGCGCCAGCAGCCAAGTGGGCCCAGATACGCAGTATTTT. This translates into CASSQVGPDTQYF.

The chain couples TRBV6-5 to TRBJ2-2, with D possibly TRBD1 on 6 matching bases. V dropped 10 bases and J dropped 6 bases, with 18 bases sitting between them. CDR1 and CDR2 (germline): MNHEY, SVGAGI. CDR3 size: 14 residues. The CDR3 spells CATTDSFSPGELFF. CDR3 in DNA: TGTGCCACCACGGACAGCTTTTCCCCCGGGGAGCTGTTTTTT.

This chain connects TRBV19 to TRBJ1-1; possibly TRBD1 for D (5 bases). From germline, CDR1 is LNHDA and CDR2 SQIVND (reference sequence). This CDR3 has 13 amino acids. Trimming shortened V by 3 bases and J by 4 bases, and 9 bases separated the two germline ends. The CDR3 reads CASSIEGSTEAFF. The CDR3, as DNA: TGTGCCAGTAGTATCGAGGGGAGCACTGAAGCTTTCTTT.

The chain employs TRBV4-3 and TRBJ1-3; D gene unclear. CDR1 is LGHNA, CDR2 YSLEER, per germline. The CDR3 has 16 amino acids. The V end lost 6 bases, the J end lost 0 bases, and 15 bases lay between the germline ends. CDR3: CASSIESGFSGNTIYF. CDR3 sequence (DNA): TGCGCCAGCAGTATTGAGTCGGGGTTCTCTGGAAACACCATATATTTT.

The rearrangement links TRBV6-5 to TRBJ2-7; 8 bases agree with TRBD1. The V gene end was trimmed by 5 bases and the J gene end by 7 bases; junction bases not matched to a gene: 7. The CDR3 extends over 13 amino acids. Germline V lookup: CDR1 MNHEY, CDR2 SVGAGI. This CDR3 reads CASSPDRVREQYF. The CDR3 DNA sequence: TGTGCCAGCAGTCCGGACAGGGTGAGGGAGCAGTACTTC.

The chain recombines TRBV2 with TRBJ2-7, with D perhaps being TRBD1 or TRBD2 (5 bases each). CDR3 length equals 14 residues. Trimming shortened V by 4 bases and J by 2 bases, and 12 bases separated the two germline ends. Germline V gene data show CDR1 as SNHLY and CDR2 as FYNNEI. CDR3 sequence (DNA): TGTGCCAGCAGTGCGGGGCAGGGCACCTACGAGCAGTACTTC. Translated, it gives CASSAGQGTYEQYF.

This chain links TRBV28 with TRBJ2-1, with 7 nucleotides matching TRBD2. The CDR3 contains 15 residues. Germline lookup yields CDR1 MDHEN and CDR2 SYDVKM. J was trimmed by 7 bases and V by 7 bases; bases with no gene match: 13. CDR3 nucleotide sequence: TGTGCCAGCACTCTAAGCGGGACGAGGGTGAATGAGCAGTTCTTC. This translates into CASTLSGTRVNEQFF. Combining the CDR3 with reference TRBV28 and TRBJ2-1 gives the whole variable domain DVKVTQSSRYLVKRTGEKVFLECVQDMDHENMFWYRQDPGLGLRLIYFSYDVKMKEKGDIPEGYSVSREKKERFSLILESASTNQTSMYLCASTLSGTRVNEQFFGPGTRLTVL.

J is TRBJ2-5 and V is TRBV5-1; D possibly corresponds to TRBD2 (6 bases). Per the germline V gene, CDR1 is SGHRS and CDR2 is YFSETQ. The CDR3 extends over 13 amino acids. V was trimmed by 4 bases and J by 4 bases, leaving 11 bases between them. CDR3 sequence reads: CASSRQEGETQYF. The CDR3 DNA is TGCGCCAGCAGCCGGCAGGAGGGAGAGACCCAGTACTTC.

The chain is built from TRBV24-1 and TRBJ2-1, with TRBD2 matching over 7 bases. CDR1 and CDR2 (germline): KGHDR, SFDVKD. V trimming: 5 bases; J trimming: 2 bases; junction bases outside the gene matches: 5. This CDR3 region has 15 residues. Here the CDR3 reads CATSVAGEAYNEQFF. CDR3 sequence (DNA): TGTGCCACCAGTGTGGCGGGAGAAGCCTACAATGAGCAGTTCTTC.

This clone was counted a few times. The rearrangement uses TRBV11-2 and TRBJ1-1; possible D gene TRBD1, 6 bases. The CDR3 covers 15 residues. Trimming cost V 6 bases and J 1 base, with 15 bases left between them. The germline V gene encodes CDR1 SGHAT and CDR2 FQNNGV. Written as DNA, the CDR3 is TGTGCCAGCAGAAGAGCGGGACAAGAGAACACTGAAGCTTTCTTT. It yields the protein CASRRAGQENTEAFF.

V gene TRBV6-5 combines with J gene TRBJ1-2, with D possibly being TRBD1 (6 bases). CDR1 and CDR2 from the germline V gene are MNHEY and SVGAGI. V lost 6 bases to trimming and J lost 6 bases, with 17 bases between them. The CDR3 extends over 14 amino acids. As DNA, the CDR3 is TGTGCCAGCAGGGGGGACATGGACGGTAATGGCTACACCTTC. Translating gives CASRGDMDGNGYTF.

The chain employs TRBV19 and TRBJ1-1; D call uncertain. Trimming left V 6 bases short and J 5 bases short, with 22 bases between. The CDR3 spans 16 residues. Germline V lookup: CDR1 LNHDA, CDR2 SQIVND (reference sequence). The CDR3 DNA reads TGTGCCAGTAGCGCAACTTGGACCTCCCCTGGAACTGAAGCTTTCTTT. Translating it yields CASSATWTSPGTEAFF.